These T cell receptor beta chains were read from a single sample in a study of cytomegalovirus exposure and HLA in healthy donors. Some clones are missing from TCRdb's copy, which holds only in-frame ones; the method was immunoSEQ multiplex PCR. Of 110,000 to 150,000 clones in the sample, around two thirds were seen once. Sample: PBMCs. The receptors shown here come from a young man in good health and CMV-seropositive. Each CDR3 is given with its conserved first and last residue. The D gene is left open where the match is weak. Clone size, where shown, is once, few, many, or a class for clones that have expanded.

j_call clone_size cdr3_length v_call d_call cdr3_aa cdr3_nt
TRBJ1-2 - 15 TRBV7-9 - CASSPEGGRNYGYTF TGTGCCAGCAGCCCAGAGGGGGGGCGAAACTATGGCTACACCTTC
TRBJ1-1 - 12 TRBV5-1 - CASSYPDTEAFF TGCGCCAGCAGCTACCCGGACACTGAAGCTTTCTTT
TRBJ2-3 - 14 TRBV28 - CASSSPVGTDTQYF TGTGCCAGCAGTTCGCCGGTAGGCACAGATACGCAGTATTTT
TRBJ2-7 - 16 TRBV28 TRBD2 CASSSPGLAVGYEQYF TGTGCCAGCAGTTCTCCGGGACTAGCGGTCGGGTACGAGCAGTACTTC
TRBJ1-6 - 19 TRBV14 TRBD1 CASSHPGHRGPLGVNTLHF TGTGCCAGCAGCCACCCGGGCCACAGGGGGCCCCTCGGTGTGAATACCCTCCACTTT
TRBJ1-5 - 15 TRBV27 TRBD1 CASSRGTGNNQPQHF TGTGCCAGCAGTAGGGGGACAGGGAACAATCAGCCCCAGCATTTT
TRBJ2-6 - 14 TRBV6-5 - CASSPAGGANVLTF TGTGCCAGCAGCCCGGCGGGGGGGGCCAACGTCCTGACTTTC
TRBJ2-7 - 13 TRBV27 - CARRARISYEQYF TGTGCAAGACGAGCGCGAATCTCCTACGAGCAGTACTTC
TRBJ2-3 - 18 TRBV4-1 TRBD1 CASSQRVGTGYGTDTQYF TGCGCCAGCAGCCAACGCGTCGGGACAGGGTATGGCACAGATACGCAGTATTTT
TRBJ2-4 - 14 TRBV4-1 TRBD1 CASSPGQVQNIQYF TGCGCCAGCAGCCCCGGACAGGTCCAAAACATTCAGTACTTC
TRBJ1-6 once 18 TRBV19 TRBD1 CASKQTQTGLNYNSPLHF TGTGCCAGTAAGCAGACCCAGACAGGGCTGAATTATAATTCACCCCTCCACTTT
TRBJ1-3 - 15 TRBV7-7 - CASSLGRGSGNTIYF TGTGCTAGCAGCTTAGGTCGGGGCTCTGGAAACACCATATATTTT
TRBJ1-5 - 15 TRBV6-1 - CASSEEDRGNQPQHF TGTGCCAGCAGTGAAGAGGATAGGGGGAATCAGCCCCAGCATTTT
TRBJ2-7 once 14 TRBV6-1 TRBD1 CASSGGQGRYEQYF TGTGCCAGCAGTGGTGGACAGGGTCGGTACGAGCAGTACTTC
TRBJ2-1 - 15 TRBV15 - CATSRVTTSYNEQFF TGTGCCACCAGCAGAGTGACAACATCTTACAATGAGCAGTTCTTC
TRBJ2-2 few 16 TRBV7-3 TRBD2 CASSFGTTATIGELFF TGTGCCAGCAGCTTCGGGACTACCGCTACGATCGGGGAGCTGTTTTTT
TRBJ2-3 - 14 TRBV6-1 TRBD2 CASRLAVGTDTQYF TGTGCCAGCCGACTAGCGGTTGGGACAGATACGCAGTATTTT
TRBJ2-7 - 14 TRBV5-5 TRBD1 CASSLVQGAYEQYF TGTGCCAGCAGCTTGGTCCAGGGGGCTTACGAGCAGTACTTC
TRBJ1-2 - 15 TRBV7-9 - CASTPIGARISGYTF TGTGCCAGCACCCCAATAGGGGCCAGGATTTCTGGCTACACCTTC
TRBJ1-2 - 13 TRBV29-1 TRBD1 CSVEENRGYGYTF TGCAGCGTTGAAGAGAACAGGGGTTATGGCTACACCTTC
TRBJ2-1 - 15 TRBV2 TRBD2 CASRAGTSGYNEQFF TGTGCCAGCAGGGCCGGGACTAGCGGTTACAATGAGCAGTTCTTC
TRBJ1-5 - 15 TRBV6-5 TRBD1 CASSLDREYRRPQHF TGTGCCAGCAGCCTTGACAGGGAATATCGCCGGCCCCAGCATTTT
TRBJ2-2 few 16 TRBV7-2 TRBD2 CASSQTSGGITGELFF TGTGCCAGCAGCCAGACTAGCGGGGGAATCACCGGGGAGCTGTTTTTT
TRBJ2-7 - 12 TRBV6-6 TRBD2 CASSPSGGTKYF TGTGCCAGCAGTCCTAGCGGGGGGACCAAGTACTTC
TRBJ1-2 few 14 TRBV6-5 - CASSYATRGVGYTF TGTGCCAGCAGTTACGCGACACGGGGAGTTGGCTACACCTTC
TRBJ1-4 few 15 TRBV6-1 - CASRARSPSNEKLFF TGTGCCAGCAGGGCTAGGAGTCCCTCTAATGAAAAACTGTTTTTT
TRBJ1-1 - 16 TRBV15 TRBD1 CATSRGFRDRNTEAFF TGTGCCACCAGCAGAGGTTTCCGGGACAGAAACACTGAAGCTTTCTTT
TRBJ2-3 - 15 TRBV5-1 TRBD2 CASSFSGSRTDTQYF TGCGCCAGCAGCTTTAGCGGGAGTCGTACAGATACGCAGTATTTT
TRBJ2-3 - 15 TRBV9 TRBD2 CASSPGLAGTDTQYF TGTGCCAGCAGCCCAGGACTAGCGGGAACAGATACGCAGTATTTT
TRBJ2-7 - 14 TRBV5-6 TRBD1 CASRLRDRGYEQYF TGTGCCAGCAGACTCCGGGACAGGGGCTACGAGCAGTACTTC
TRBJ2-7 - 16 TRBV6-6 TRBD1 CASSLGTGVSSYEQYF TGTGCCAGCAGCCTCGGAACAGGGGTAAGCTCCTACGAGCAGTACTTC
TRBJ2-1 - 13 TRBV11-3 TRBD2 CASSRGGSDEQFF TGTGCCAGCAGCCGCGGGGGGAGCGATGAGCAGTTCTTC
TRBJ1-1 - 17 TRBV5-4 TRBD1 CASSLVATGPSITEAFF TGTGCCAGCAGCTTGGTAGCGACAGGGCCTTCGATTACTGAAGCTTTCTTT
TRBJ2-3 few 13 TRBV13 - CASSDGSVGTQYF TGTGCCAGCAGCGATGGGAGCGTCGGTACGCAGTATTTT
TRBJ2-1 - 14 TRBV28 TRBD2 CASSLAGGSPRQFF TGTGCCAGCAGTTTAGCGGGGGGGTCCCCTCGGCAGTTCTTC